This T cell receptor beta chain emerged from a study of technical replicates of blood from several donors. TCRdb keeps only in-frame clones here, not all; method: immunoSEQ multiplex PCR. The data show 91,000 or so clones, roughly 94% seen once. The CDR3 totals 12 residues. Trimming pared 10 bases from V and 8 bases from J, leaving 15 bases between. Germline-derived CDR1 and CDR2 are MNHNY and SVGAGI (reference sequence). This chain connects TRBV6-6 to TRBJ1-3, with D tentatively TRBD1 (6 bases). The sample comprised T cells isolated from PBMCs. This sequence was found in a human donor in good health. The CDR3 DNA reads TGTGCCACATTACAGGGCGAGCACACCATATATTTT. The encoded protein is CATLQGEHTIYF.